The rows below give T cell receptor beta chains drawn from one sample of a study of OX40 agonist ivuxolimab in advanced cancers. Sequenced by immunoSEQ multiplex PCR; TCRdb stores in-frame clones only, minus some. The data show 20,000 to 25,000 clones, 85% to 90% seen once. Sequenced material: CD4+ or CD8+ T cells sorted from blood, taken in a trial of the OX40 agonist ivuxolimab. These TCRs come from an adult with an advanced solid tumor such as melanoma, head and neck, liver or kidney cancer. Each CDR3 is given with its conserved first and last residue. The order of the fields is D gene, clone size, J gene, V gene, CDR3 DNA, CDR3 protein. The D gene is left open where the match is weak. Clone size, where shown, is once, few, many, or a class for clones that have expanded.

>TRBD1|NA|TRBJ1-1|TRBV19
TGTGCCAGTAGTGTACAGGGGGGGAACACTGAAGCTTTCTTT
CASSVQGGNTEAFF
>NA|medium-sized|TRBJ2-2|TRBV7-9
TGTGCCAGCAGCGTGGACGGGAACACCGGGGAGCTGTTTTTT
CASSVDGNTGELFF
>NA|NA|TRBJ1-5|TRBV6-6
TGTGCCAGCAGTTCCACGACGGGGGTCAATCAGCCCCAGCATTTT
CASSSTTGVNQPQHF
>TRBD1|NA|TRBJ2-7|TRBV4-1
TGCGCCAGCAGCCTCTGGACAGGGGAAAACGAGCAGTACTTC
CASSLWTGENEQYF
>NA|NA|TRBJ2-7|TRBV5-1
TGCGCCAGCAGAGAGAGTCACCAAACTTTTTACGAGCAGTACTTC
CASRESHQTFYEQYF
>NA|NA|TRBJ1-2|TRBV19
TGTGCCAGTAGTTCACAGGGCTATGGCTACACCTTC
CASSSQGYGYTF
>NA|NA|TRBJ2-1|TRBV21-1
TGTGCCAGCAGCAAGTACTGGACAGGGGGCAGCCCCAAGAAGACCCGGGTGTCTCATGAGCAGTTCTTC
CASSKYWTGGSPKKTRVSHEQFF
>TRBD2|few|TRBJ2-7|TRBV7-9
TGTGCCAGCAGCCCGGGACTAGCGGGAGTCGAGCAGTACTTC
CASSPGLAGVEQYF
>NA|NA|TRBJ1-2|TRBV4-1
TGCGCCAGCAGCCTCACAGGCGAGGGGGTCTATGGCTACACCTTC
CASSLTGEGVYGYTF
>NA|NA|TRBJ2-3|TRBV7-7
TGTGCCAGCAGCTTATTCCTGTCAGATACGCAGTATTTT
CASSLFLSDTQYF
>NA|once|TRBJ2-2|TRBV6-6
TGTGCCAGCAAGGATCTTGAGACAGGGAACACCGGGGAGCTGTTTTTT
CASKDLETGNTGELFF
>TRBD1|NA|TRBJ2-5|TRBV27
TGTGCCAGCAGTTTCCTACAGGGGACGGGGGAGACCCAGTACTTC
CASSFLQGTGETQYF
>TRBD1|NA|TRBJ2-7|TRBV25-1
TGTGCCAATTGGGGACAGGGGGCATACGAGCAGTACTTC
CANWGQGAYEQYF
>NA|NA|TRBJ2-1|TRBV18
TGTGCCAGCTCACCTTTTTACGATGAGCAGTTCTTC
CASSPFYDEQFF
>TRBD2|NA|TRBJ2-3|TRBV2
TGTGCCAGCAGTGCACTAGCGGGGCCCCAAGATACGCAGTATTTT
CASSALAGPQDTQYF
>TRBD2|NA|TRBJ2-3|TRBV5-4
TGTGCCAGCAGCCAGAGACTAGCGGGGCTTCTTAGGGATACGCAGTATTTT
CASSQRLAGLLRDTQYF
>TRBD2|NA|TRBJ2-5|TRBV27
TGTGCCAGCAGTCCAACTAGCGGGGGGGAGACCCAGTACTTC
CASSPTSGGETQYF
>NA|NA|TRBJ1-5|TRBV19
TGTGCCAGTAGTGTCACCGAGGCCGGTCAGCCCCAGCATTTT
CASSVTEAGQPQHF
>NA|NA|TRBJ2-7|TRBV2
TGTGCCAGCAGTGAAGCGCTGTCGCAGTACTTC
CASSEALSQYF
>NA|NA|TRBJ1-2|TRBV6-4
TGTGCCAGCACCGGGGAAGAGCACTATGGCTACACCTTC
CASTGEEHYGYTF
>TRBD1|NA|TRBJ2-7|TRBV14
TGTGCCAGCAGCCAAGATCGGGACAGGGGATCCTACGAGCAGTACTTC
CASSQDRDRGSYEQYF
>NA|NA|TRBJ1-2|TRBV2
TGTGCCAGCAGTGAAGGGCAGGCGGAGATAGCCTACACCTTC
CASSEGQAEIAYTF
>NA|NA|TRBJ1-1|TRBV30
TGTGCCTGGAGTGACCCTGGCATCCAAACCAAAAACACTGAAGCTTTCTTT
CAWSDPGIQTKNTEAFF
>TRBD2|once|TRBJ2-1|TRBV5-6
TGTGCCAGCAGCTTGGTCGGGGGGGCCAACAATGAGCAGTTCTTC
CASSLVGGANNEQFF
>TRBD1|NA|TRBJ2-7|TRBV29-1
TGCAGCGCTGGGACAGTCTACGAGCAGTACTTC
CSAGTVYEQYF
>NA|NA|TRBJ1-2|TRBV14
TGTGCCAGCAGCCAATCGGGGGAAAGGGTCCGTGGCTACACCTTC
CASSQSGERVRGYTF
>NA|NA|TRBJ1-5|TRBV30
TGTGCCTGGACCCAGGACAGTAATCAGCCCCAGCATTTT
CAWTQDSNQPQHF
>NA|once|TRBJ1-6|TRBV5-4
TGTGCCAGCAGCCGAGAGCTGGACAGCTCCTATAATTCACCCCTCCACTTT
CASSRELDSSYNSPLHF
>NA|NA|TRBJ1-4|TRBV28
TGTGCCAGCAGCCCTTTATCAACTAATGAAAAACTGTTTTTT
CASSPLSTNEKLFF
>NA|NA|TRBJ2-1|TRBV28
TGTGCCAGCAGTTTAGCCCAGGGTGGGGGTGAGCAGTTCTTC
CASSLAQGGGEQFF